A selection of T cell receptor beta chains follows, all from one sample in a study of neurological immune-mediated disorders. Via MiXCR, TCRdb re-called the 5' RACE reads, giving one row per CDR3 protein. The table has about 70,000 distinct CDR3 sequences, 3.2% seen once. The sequencing sample was made of PBMCs. These receptors were obtained from a woman in her fifties or sixties with multiple sclerosis. Each CDR3 is given with its conserved first and last residue. The D gene is left open where the match is weak. Rows may omit the clone size; those that give it use once, few, many or a size class.

V gene	J gene	clone size	D gene	CDR3 protein	CDR3 DNA
TRBV5-6	TRBJ1-1	many	-	CASSFSTRPNTEAFF	TGTGCCAGCAGCTTCTCGACTAGACCGAACACTGAAGCTTTCTTT
TRBV28	TRBJ2-1	many	-	CASSLFRGSYNEQFF	TGTGCCAGCAGTTTATTTCGCGGCTCCTACAATGAGCAGTTCTTC
TRBV2	TRBJ2-3	many	TRBD2	CASSEPSGGAGDTQYF	TGTGCCAGCAGTGAGCCTAGCGGGGGGGCGGGAGATACGCAGTATTTT
TRBV5-6	TRBJ2-1	many	TRBD2	CASSPRGLAGYNEQFF	TGTGCCAGCAGCCCCCGGGGACTAGCGGGATACAATGAGCAGTTCTTC
TRBV5-5	TRBJ1-4	many	-	CASNRGRNTEKLFF	TGTGCCAGCAACCGAGGCAGGAATACGGAAAAACTGTTTTTT
TRBV18	TRBJ2-3	many	-	CASSLNTDSDTQYF	TGTGCCAGCTCACTCAATACGGATTCAGATACGCAGTATTTT
TRBV27	TRBJ1-2	many	-	CASSTLQGLRPYGYTF	TGTGCCAGCAGTACCCTTCAGGGATTGCGGCCTTATGGCTACACCTTC
TRBV5-1	TRBJ2-1	many	TRBD2	CASSLDGRDDNEQFF	TGCGCCAGCAGCTTGGACGGGAGGGATGACAATGAGCAGTTCTTC
TRBV3-1	TRBJ2-2	many	-	CASSLQGGNTGELFF	TGTGCCAGCAGCTTGCAAGGGGGGAACACCGGGGAGCTGTTTTTT
TRBV18	TRBJ2-7	many	-	CASSPSTARPKNEQYF	TGTGCCAGCTCTCCCTCGACGGCGCGGCCAAAGAACGAGCAGTACTTC
TRBV19	TRBJ2-3	many	-	CASSIGTGSGTQYF	TGTGCCAGTAGTATAGGCACAGGGTCAGGTACGCAGTATTTT
TRBV7-6	TRBJ1-3	many	TRBD1	CASSPRDRGPLGNTIYF	TGTGCCAGCAGCCCACGGGACAGGGGGCCGCTCGGAAACACCATATATTTT
TRBV28	TRBJ1-2	few	-	CASHYYSTVGYGYTF	TGTGCCAGCCACTACTACTCGACAGTGGGCTATGGCTACACCTTC
TRBV5-1	TRBJ2-4	-	-	CPSNPDGKNIQYF	TGCCCCAGCAACCCGGACGGTAAAAACATTCAGTACTTC
TRBV10-3	TRBJ2-3	many	-	CAISEPGMTDTQYF	TGTGCCATCAGTGAACCGGGTATGACAGATACGCAGTATTTT
TRBV6-1	TRBJ2-5	many	-	CASRGQETQYF	TGTGCCAGCAGAGGACAAGAGACCCAGTACTTC
TRBV20-1	TRBJ2-5	many	TRBD1	CSARIRAGGKETQYF	TGCAGTGCTAGAATCCGGGCAGGGGGCAAAGAGACCCAGTACTTC
TRBV11-3	TRBJ2-7	many	TRBD2	CASSPALGLANEQYF	TGTGCCAGCAGTCCAGCCCTCGGACTAGCTAACGAGCAGTACTTC
TRBV27	TRBJ1-5	many	-	CASSTRGGVRSDNQPQHF	TGTGCCAGCAGTACCCGGGGGGGGGTGCGGTCTGACAATCAGCCCCAGCATTTT
TRBV20-1	TRBJ1-4	medium-sized	-	CSARDLSTIGEKLFF	TGCAGTGCTAGAGATCTTAGTACCATCGGGGAAAAACTGTTTTTT
TRBV20-1	TRBJ2-3	many	TRBD2	CSARDRRLAGTDTQYF	TGCAGTGCTAGGGACCGCCGGCTAGCGGGGACAGATACGCAGTATTTT
TRBV2	TRBJ2-7	many	-	CASRQGFEQYF	TGTGCCAGCAGGCAGGGGTTCGAGCAGTACTTC
TRBV28	TRBJ2-5	many	TRBD2	CASSFRTSGRVGEETQYF	TGTGCCAGCAGTTTCCGGACTAGCGGGAGGGTCGGGGAAGAGACCCAGTACTTC
TRBV20-1	TRBJ1-2	many	TRBD1	CSARGGQAAVTF	TGCAGTGCTAGAGGCGGACAGGCTGCGGTCACCTTC
TRBV7-2	TRBJ2-3	many	-	CASSLGVDSSTDTQYF	TGTGCCAGCAGCTTAGGGGTAGATTCTAGCACAGATACGCAGTATTTT
TRBV9	TRBJ2-3	many	-	CASSEKSTDTQYF	TGTGCCAGCAGCGAGAAAAGCACAGATACGCAGTATTTT
TRBV3-1	TRBJ1-1	many	TRBD1	CASSLADRVTEAFF	TGTGCCAGCAGCCTAGCGGACAGGGTCACTGAAGCTTTCTTT
TRBV27	TRBJ2-5	many	TRBD2	CASMSSGSVETQYF	TGTGCCAGTATGAGTAGCGGGAGTGTGGAGACCCAGTACTTC
TRBV20-1	TRBJ2-2	many	TRBD1	CSARGTGNTGELFF	TGCAGTGCTAGAGGGACAGGGAACACCGGGGAGCTGTTTTTT
TRBV20-1	TRBJ1-3	many	-	CSARQGTGNTIYF	TGCAGTGCTAGACAGGGGACTGGAAACACCATATATTTT
TRBV20-1	TRBJ2-5	many	TRBD2	CSAGPGLAGGPAQYF	TGCAGTGCTGGTCCTGGACTGGCGGGAGGGCCTGCCCAGTACTTC
TRBV18	TRBJ2-3	many	-	CASSPTMTDTQYF	TGTGCCAGCTCACCCACGATGACAGATACGCAGTATTTT
TRBV7-9	TRBJ2-3	many	-	CASSPFTRITSTDTQYF	TGTGCCAGCAGCCCATTCACACGGATCACTAGCACAGATACGCAGTATTTT
TRBV5-1	TRBJ2-6	many	-	CASSRGGFRSGANVLTF	TGCGCCAGCAGCAGGGGAGGCTTTCGCTCTGGGGCCAACGTCCTGACTTTC
TRBV6-2/TRBV6-3	TRBJ2-3	many	-	CASSSRWDDTQYF	TGTGCCAGCAGCTCAAGGTGGGACGATACGCAGTATTTT
TRBV20-1	TRBJ1-2	many	-	CSARAPWGGLSDGYTF	TGCAGTGCTAGAGCTCCCTGGGGGGGGCTGTCAGATGGCTACACCTTC
TRBV7-2	TRBJ1-2	many	-	CASSFTGRADGYTF	TGTGCCAGCAGCTTTACCGGGAGGGCGGATGGCTACACCTTC
TRBV10-3	TRBJ1-2	many	-	CAISDDRNYGYTF	TGTGCCATCAGTGACGACCGTAACTATGGCTACACCTTC
TRBV12-3/TRBV12-4	TRBJ1-2	many	-	CASSPRDPRGYTF	TGTGCCAGCAGTCCCCGCGACCCTAGGGGCTACACCTTC
TRBV5-1	TRBJ1-2	many	-	CASIPTPGNYGYTF	TGCGCCAGCATCCCGACGCCAGGAAACTATGGCTACACCTTC
TRBV20-1	TRBJ2-1	many	TRBD2	CSARGSGSYNEQFF	TGCAGTGCTAGAGGAAGCGGGAGCTACAATGAGCAGTTCTTC
TRBV12-3/TRBV12-4	TRBJ1-2	many	-	CASSLGNDNYGYTF	TGTGCCAGCAGTTTGGGCAACGACAACTATGGCTACACCTTC
TRBV6-2/TRBV6-3	TRBJ2-1	few	-	CASSGIYNEQFF	TGTGCCAGCAGCGGTATCTACAATGAGCAGTTCTTC
TRBV20-1	TRBJ2-5	many	-	CSAREPGRNQETQYF	TGCAGTGCTAGAGAGCCGGGACGGAACCAAGAGACCCAGTACTTC
TRBV5-1	TRBJ2-1	many	-	CASCHGNSYNEQFF	TGCGCCAGCTGCCACGGGAACTCCTACAATGAGCAGTTCTTC
TRBV5-5	TRBJ1-6	many	-	CASSFRTVGTNSPLHF	TGTGCCAGCAGCTTCCGGACAGTGGGAACTAATTCACCCCTCCACTTT
TRBV20-1	TRBJ1-4	many	TRBD1	CSAPTKGGTEKLFF	TGCAGTGCCCCAACGAAAGGGGGCACTGAAAAACTGTTTTTT
TRBV5-1	TRBJ2-7	many	-	CASSSRTDTYEQYF	TGCGCCAGCAGCTCCCGGACGGATACCTACGAGCAGTACTTC
TRBV18	TRBJ1-2	many	-	CASSLGQDYGYTF	TGTGCCAGCTCACTCGGACAAGACTATGGCTACACCTTC
TRBV27	TRBJ2-2	many	-	CASSFAVSTGELFF	TGTGCCAGCAGTTTTGCTGTTAGCACCGGGGAGCTGTTTTTT
TRBV7-9	TRBJ2-1	many	TRBD2	CASRRNSGSPDNEQFF	TGTGCCAGCAGAAGGAATAGCGGGAGTCCGGACAATGAGCAGTTCTTC
TRBV20-1	TRBJ1-6	-	TRBD1	CSASCDRVFSTLNF	TGCAGTGCTAGTTGCGACAGGGTTTTTTCAACCCTCAACTTT
TRBV29-1	TRBJ2-3	many	TRBD2	CSVGGRSTDTQYF	TGCAGCGTTGGCGGGAGAAGCACAGATACGCAGTATTTT
TRBV7-2	TRBJ2-1	many	TRBD2	CASSLSLAGGRQFF	TGTGCCAGCAGCCTCTCGCTCGCGGGGGGAAGGCAGTTCTTC